The entry below describes one T cell receptor beta chain. This entry comes from a study of technical replicates of blood from a handful of donors. The CDR3 totals 15 residues. V shed 1 base and J 3 bases; nucleotides not matched to a gene: 1. Germline CDR1 and CDR2: LNHDA and SQIVND (reference sequence). Libraries were prepared by immunoSEQ multiplex PCR; TCRdb keeps only in-frame clonotypes and omits some of them. Of about 70,000 clones in the sample, about 94% were seen once. The sequence came from a human donor in good health. The chain is built from TRBV19 and TRBJ1-4; TRBD1 aligns across 8 bases. The sequenced sample was T cells isolated from PBMCs. The DNA for the CDR3 is TGTGCCAGTAGTATAGGGGACAGGTCTAATGAAAAACTGTTTTTT. It specifies CASSIGDRSNEKLFF.